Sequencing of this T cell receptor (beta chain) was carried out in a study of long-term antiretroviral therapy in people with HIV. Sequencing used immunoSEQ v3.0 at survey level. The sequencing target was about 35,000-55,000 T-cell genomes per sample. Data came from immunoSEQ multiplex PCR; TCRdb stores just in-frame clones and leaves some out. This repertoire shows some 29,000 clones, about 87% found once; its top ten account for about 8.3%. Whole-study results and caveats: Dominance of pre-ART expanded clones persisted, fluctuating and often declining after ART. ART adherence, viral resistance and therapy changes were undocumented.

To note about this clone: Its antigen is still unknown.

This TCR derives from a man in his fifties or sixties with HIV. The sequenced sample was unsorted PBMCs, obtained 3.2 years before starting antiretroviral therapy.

CDR3 nucleotide sequence: TGCGCCAGCAGCTTGGGGGGCGCGTACATTCAGTACTTC. It yields the protein CASSLGGAYIQYF. V and J are TRBV5-1 and TRBJ2-4; TRBD1 might be the D (5 bases). The germline CDR1 and CDR2 sequences are SGHRS and YFSETQ. Trimming stripped 0 bases from V and 8 bases from J, with 9 bases between. The CDR3 totals 13 residues.